This TCR beta chain was captured in a study of cytomegalovirus exposure and HLA in healthy donors. The PCR made use of 60 Vbeta and 13 Jbeta primers. This table comes from immunoSEQ multiplex PCR, and its TCRdb copy is limited to in-frame clones, with some not included. This sample has under 100,000 clones; around 73% occur once, and the top ten carry about 3.1%. The CDR3 is made up of 14 amino acids. Germline V gives CDR1 SEHNR, CDR2 FQNEAQ (reference sequence). For this clone: Germline and junction disagree at one end, which may indicate a read error.

This TCR derives from a man aged 50 to 59 in good health and CMV-seronegative. The sequencing input was PBMCs. The gene calls are TRBV7-9 and TRBJ2-7; TRBD1 matches at 7 bases. The CDR3 bases are TGTTCCAGCAGCCCCAGACAGGGTGCTTACGAGCAGTACTTC. It codes for CSSSPRQGAYEQYF.